These 18 T cell receptor beta chains originate from one sample sequenced in a study of T cell responses to AZD1222 COVID-19 vaccine (dated by TCRdb to the early 2020s). What this sample's time point label stands for: baseline before first vaccination. Library preparation employed the immunoSEQ multiplex PCR assay. The table comes from immuneACCESS by way of TCRdb, which keeps in-frame sequences with V and J called. Part of the clones is missing from these tables; in studies checked, under half for an unresolved V gene and the rest for unknown reasons. In this sample the table shows 90,000 to 150,000 clones, 70% to 90% of which occur a single time. Of the sample, roughly 8.9% is held by the ten largest clones. Sequenced material: peripheral blood, taken on day 0 of AZD1222 vaccination. The receptors shown here come from an adult in good health.

The chain uses TRBV5-1 and TRBJ1-1; a possible D gene is TRBD1 (5 bases). The CDR3 length is 16 residues. CDR1 and CDR2 (germline): SGHRS, YFSETQ. Trimming removed 0 bases at V and 5 bases at J, with 17 bases between. CDR3 bases: TGCGCCAGCAGCTTGGCTGGGACCGGGCTGGGGACTGAAGCTTTCTTT. It yields the protein CASSLAGTGLGTEAFF. The whole variable domain, filled in from reference TRBV5-1 and TRBJ1-1, reads KAGVTQTPRYLIKTRGQQVTLSCSPISGHRSVSWYQQTPGQGLQFLFEYFSETQRNKGNFPGRFSGRQFSNSRSEMNVSTLELGDSALYLCASSLAGTGLGTEAFFGQGTRLTVV.

The V and J genes are TRBV7-6 and TRBJ1-4, with D possibly being TRBD1 (5 bases). V lost 5 bases to trimming and J lost 0 bases, with 13 bases between them. CDR3 length: 16 residues. Germline CDR1 SGHVS, CDR2 FNYEAQ. The CDR3 region is CASSPGRRTTNEKLFF. CDR3 nucleotides: TGTGCCAGCAGCCCAGGGCGCCGAACAACTAATGAAAAACTGTTTTTT.

V is TRBV5-1 and J is TRBJ2-3; unclear D gene. V lost 0 bases to trimming and J lost 3 bases, with 8 bases between them. The CDR3 contains 14 residues. Germline V gene data show CDR1 as SGHRS and CDR2 as YFSETQ. The CDR3 protein is CASSLGAETDTQYF. In nucleotides, the CDR3 is TGCGCCAGCAGCTTGGGGGCGGAGACAGATACGCAGTATTTT.

The chain is built from TRBV3-1 (or the pseudogene TRBV3-2) and TRBJ1-5, with D uncertain. This CDR3 region has 14 residues. The ends were cut back, 3 bases at V and 1 base at J, with 7 bases in the middle. Germline V gene data show CDR1 as LGHDT and CDR2 as YNNKEL (reference sequence). The CDR3 DNA follows: TGTGCCAGCAGCCAGTCCGGCAGCAATCAGCCCCAGCATTTT. Its protein is CASSQSGSNQPQHF.

The genes are TRBV4-1 and TRBJ1-2; no clear D gene. V was pared by 2 bases and J by 3 bases, with 13 bases between. The CDR3 is made up of 15 amino acids. CDR1 is MGHRA and CDR2 is YSYEKL in the germline V gene. In DNA, the CDR3 is TGCGCCAGCAGCCAAATATACCGGGCCGACTATGGCTACACCTTC. Its translation is CASSQIYRADYGYTF.

This chain uses TRBV5-1 with TRBJ1-2; TRBD1 aligns across 8 bases. The CDR3 totals 12 residues. In germline, CDR1 is SGHRS, CDR2 YFSETQ. V was clipped by 4 bases and J by 8 bases; unmatched bases: 4. This CDR3 reads CASSAQGEGYTF. As DNA, the CDR3 is TGCGCCAGCAGCGCACAGGGGGAGGGCTACACCTTC. Based on the CDR3 plus reference TRBV5-1 and TRBJ1-2, the full variable domain is KAGVTQTPRYLIKTRGQQVTLSCSPISGHRSVSWYQQTPGQGLQFLFEYFSETQRNKGNFPGRFSGRQFSNSRSEMNVSTLELGDSALYLCASSAQGEGYTFGSGTRLTVV.

The V call is TRBV10-3, the J call TRBJ1-1; TRBD1 aligns across 7 bases. With V trimmed by 6 bases and J by 1 base, 8 bases remained unmatched. Germline loops: CDR1 ENHRY, CDR2 SYGVKD. The CDR3 is 15 residues long. CDR3 nucleotide sequence: TGTGCCATCAGAACTACTACAGGGGCGAACACTGAAGCTTTCTTT. Its protein product is CAIRTTTGANTEAFF.

The chain is built from TRBV21-1 and TRBJ2-1; no check of the table's D call, TRBD2, against the DNA was made. TRBV21-1 is annotated as a pseudogene. CDR3 length: 16 residues. This CDR3 reads CASSLVVGVLGNEQFF. For the CDR3, the DNA is TGTGCCAGCAGCCTAGTAGTTGGCGTGCTGGGTAATGAGCAGTTCTTC.

In regard to this clone: Distinct nucleotide sequences in the sample also encode this CDR3. The CDR3: CASSYGGVNEKLFF. DNA of the CDR3: TGTGCCAGCAGTTACGGGGGGGTCAATGAAAAACTGTTTTTT. The V call is TRBV6-6, the J call TRBJ1-4, with TRBD1 as a possible D gene (5 bases). The CDR3 consists of 14 residues. The germline CDR1 and CDR2 sequences are MNHNY and SVGAGI (reference sequence). V dropped 2 bases and J dropped 5 bases, with 9 bases sitting between them.

The chain is built from TRBV7-3 and TRBJ2-3; 10 nucleotides match TRBD2. Germline trimming cut 5 bases from V and 2 bases from J; bases unmatched to any gene: 4. The CDR3 extends over 15 amino acids. Germline values: CDR1 SGHTA, CDR2 FQGTGA. The CDR3 is CASSLGLADTDTQYF. In DNA, the CDR3 is TGTGCCAGCAGCCTCGGACTAGCGGACACAGATACGCAGTATTTT.

The gene calls are TRBV5-1 and TRBJ2-7; D is possibly TRBD2 (5 bases). Germline loops: CDR1 SGHRS, CDR2 YFSETQ. CDR3 size: 15 residues. V was trimmed by 0 bases and J by 7 bases, leaving 17 bases between them. The CDR3 reads CASSLGGILPLEQYF. The CDR3 DNA sequence: TGCGCCAGCAGCTTGGGAGGGATTCTACCCTTGGAGCAGTACTTC.

The V gene is TRBV6-5, the J gene TRBJ2-3, with 8 bases aligning to TRBD2. Germline V gene lookup returns CDR1 MNHEY and CDR2 SVGAGI. The V and J ends lost 6 bases and 6 bases, in that order; junction bases with no gene match: 8. CDR3 length: 14 residues. CDR3 loop: CASRIRGGSDTQYF. As DNA, the CDR3 is TGTGCCAGCAGAATCCGGGGGGGCTCGGATACGCAGTATTTT.

The V gene is TRBV14, the J gene TRBJ1-1, with a weak D call TRBD1 (6 bases). Trimming left V 3 bases short and J 4 bases short, with 12 bases between. Germline-derived CDR1 and CDR2 are SGHDN and FVKESK. There are 14 residues in the CDR3. CDR3 DNA: TGTGCCAGCAGCCAGATACAGGGAAGCACTGAAGCTTTCTTT. This encodes CASSQIQGSTEAFF.

The V and J genes are TRBV4-1 and TRBJ2-1, with D perhaps assigned TRBD1 or TRBD2 (5 bases each). CDR3 length: 15 residues. Per the germline V gene, CDR1 is MGHRA and CDR2 is YSYEKL. V was trimmed by 0 bases and J by 7 bases, leaving 13 bases between them. The DNA for the CDR3 is TGCGCCAGCAGCCAAGACTGGGACCCGCGGAATGAGCAGTTCTTC. Protein product: CASSQDWDPRNEQFF.

CDR3 nucleotide sequence: TGTGCCAGCTCACCGGACAGTTACAATGAGCAGTTCTTC. This encodes CASSPDSYNEQFF. The V gene is TRBV18, the J gene TRBJ2-1, with D perhaps TRBD1 (6 bases). Germline V gene sequence: CDR1 KGHSH, CDR2 LQKENI. This CDR3 is 13 amino acids long. Trimming cost V 3 bases and J 4 bases, with 7 bases left between them.

This sequence joins TRBV19 and TRBJ1-1; D remains ambiguous. Per germline, CDR1 LNHDA and CDR2 SQIVND (reference sequence). This CDR3 contains 12 residues. Trimming pared 5 bases from V and 4 bases from J, leaving 8 bases between. The CDR3 here is CASSHLGTEAFF. The CDR3 DNA reads TGTGCCAGTAGTCATCTGGGCACTGAAGCTTTCTTT.

This chain connects TRBV10-3 to TRBJ1-5; 10 bases line up with TRBD1. The CDR3 totals 15 residues. Germline V gene data show CDR1 as ENHRY and CDR2 as SYGVKD. V lost 3 bases, J lost 6 bases, and 5 bases stayed unmatched. The CDR3 loop is CAISDGQGVSQPQHF. In DNA form, the CDR3 reads TGTGCCATCAGTGACGGACAGGGGGTCTCTCAGCCCCAGCATTTT.

This chain's CDR3 is CASSWPGTGGLVHHYEQYF. The DNA for the CDR3 is TGTGCCAGCAGCTGGCCCGGGACAGGGGGACTAGTCCACCACTACGAGCAGTACTTC. V usage is TRBV5-4 and J usage is TRBJ2-7; 11 bases are shared with TRBD1. Germline V gives CDR1 SGHNT, CDR2 YYREEE (reference sequence). V was clipped by 3 bases and J by 3 bases; unmatched bases: 17. The CDR3 consists of 19 residues.